The entry below gives a single TCR beta chain sequence along with its context. As yet, its antigen is unknown. Other DNA variants within this sample encode the same CDR3. This entry is derived from a study of shared clonotypes between healthy human individuals. Study-level results: What rarefaction showed was incomplete sorted-subset sequencing despite large depth. With a few donors compared, approximately 5% of naive CD4 clonotypes were shared.

Here immunoSEQ multiplex PCR was the method, and the copy in TCRdb shows in-frame clones only, minus some. The sample holds about 700,000 clones, 90% to 95% seen once. CD45RO-negative, CCR7-positively selected cells formed the naive CD8 fraction, excluding terminally differentiated effector memory CD45RA+ cells. The source material was naive CD8+ T cells sorted from blood. The receptor's source is a man aged 25 to 40 in good health.

The CDR3 loop reads CASSLGQGSYEQYF. DNA of the CDR3: TGTGCCAGCAGTTTGGGTCAGGGTTCCTACGAGCAGTACTTC. The J gene is TRBJ2-7, the V gene TRBV27; D may be TRBD1 (5 bases). The CDR3 consists of 14 residues. With 3 bases removed from V and 1 base from J, the gap between germline ends came to 10 bases. Germline lookup yields CDR1 MNHEY and CDR2 SMNVEV (reference sequence).